The clone carrying this T cell receptor (beta chain) was detected ten times or more. Antigen unknown. The source of the sample is a study of human T cells and chemical hapten exposure. Turning to the study itself: The study patch tested 0.01% DPC on the upper back and read results at 6 days. Largely, small differences in pooled library volume made per-sample TCR yields vary. Findings of the study overall: High-frequency TCRs, those above 1 in 1000, stayed the same after DPC sensitization. Compared to controls, expanded TCRs made significantly more large clusters of similar CDR3s.

TCRdb re-called the RACE reads through MiXCR, storing one row per CDR3 protein. Counted here are around 300,000 distinct CDR3 sequences, approximately 6.9% occurring once; the ten biggest clones make up more than 7%. This CDR3 spans 16 amino acids. CDR1 is MNHNY and CDR2 is SVGAGI in the germline V gene (reference sequence). Trimming removed 2 bases from V and 2 bases from J; junction bases left unmatched: 5. Sample time point: patch test 1, 2 weeks after DPC sensitization. Treatment denoted: therapeutic diphenylcyclopropenone sensitization with weekly scalp DPC. The sequencing here drew on whole blood, taken in connection with sensitization to the hapten diphenylcyclopropenone (DPC). The chain has TRBV6-6 and TRBJ2-7, with 11 nucleotides matching TRBD2. This sequence was found in a woman between 18 and 29 years old with alopecia areata. Some clones in this sample may be carry-over from other donors' samples. The CDR3 protein is CASSYQGTSGTYEQYF. The CDR3 DNA sequence: TGTGCCAGCAGTTACCAAGGGACTAGCGGCACCTACGAGCAGTACTTC.